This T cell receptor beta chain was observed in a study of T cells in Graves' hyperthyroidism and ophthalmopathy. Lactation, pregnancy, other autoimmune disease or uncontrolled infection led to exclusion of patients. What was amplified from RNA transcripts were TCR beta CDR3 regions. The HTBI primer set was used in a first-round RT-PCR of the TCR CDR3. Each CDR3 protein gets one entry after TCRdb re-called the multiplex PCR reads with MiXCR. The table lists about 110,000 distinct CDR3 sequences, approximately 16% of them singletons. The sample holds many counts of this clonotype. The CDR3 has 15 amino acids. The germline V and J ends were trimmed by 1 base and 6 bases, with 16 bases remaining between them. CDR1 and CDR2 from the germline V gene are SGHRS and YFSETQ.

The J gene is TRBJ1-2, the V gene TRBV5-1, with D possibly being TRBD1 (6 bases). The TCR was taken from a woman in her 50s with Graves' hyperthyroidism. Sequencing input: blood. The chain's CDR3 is CASSLRTDPSDGYTF. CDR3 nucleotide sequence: TGCGCCAGCAGCTTGCGGACAGATCCATCGGATGGCTACACCTTC.